This is a list of T cell receptor beta chains from one sample in a study of cytomegalovirus exposure and HLA in healthy donors. Here immunoSEQ multiplex PCR was the method, and the copy in TCRdb shows in-frame clones only, minus some. Of 120,000 or so clones listed, approximately 80% are singletons. The material sequenced was PBMCs. The receptors were sampled from a man aged 18 to 30 in good health and CMV-seronegative. CDR3s include the opening cysteine and the closing phenylalanine or tryptophan. A D gene is named only where the DNA matches it firmly. Clone size is shown for a subset of rows, as once, few, many or a class of expanded clone.

J gene: TRBJ2-1; clone size: -; D gene: -; V gene: TRBV2; CDR3 length: 14; CDR3 protein: CASSERTPYNEQFF; CDR3 DNA: TGTGCCAGCAGTGAACGTACACCGTACAATGAGCAGTTCTTC
J gene: TRBJ1-1; clone size: -; D gene: -; V gene: TRBV7-9; CDR3 length: 13; CDR3 protein: CSSSSPGSTEAFF; CDR3 DNA: TGTTCCAGCAGTTCCCCGGGGAGCACTGAAGCTTTCTTT
J gene: TRBJ1-1; clone size: -; D gene: TRBD1; V gene: TRBV6-5; CDR3 length: 15; CDR3 protein: CASRRTGAMNTEAFF; CDR3 DNA: TGTGCCAGCAGGAGGACAGGGGCTATGAACACTGAAGCTTTCTTT
J gene: TRBJ2-3; clone size: -; D gene: -; V gene: TRBV19; CDR3 length: 14; CDR3 protein: CASSRWGHTDTQYF; CDR3 DNA: TGTGCCAGTAGTAGATGGGGGCATACAGATACGCAGTATTTT
J gene: TRBJ1-1; clone size: once; D gene: -; V gene: TRBV20-1; CDR3 length: 11; CDR3 protein: CSASSLTEAFF; CDR3 DNA: TGCAGTGCTAGTAGTCTCACTGAAGCTTTCTTT
J gene: TRBJ1-2; clone size: -; D gene: -; V gene: TRBV6-5; CDR3 length: 14; CDR3 protein: CASRSQGSRNGYTF; CDR3 DNA: TGTGCCAGCAGATCCCAGGGGAGTCGGAATGGCTACACCTTC
J gene: TRBJ1-1; clone size: once; D gene: TRBD1; V gene: TRBV9; CDR3 length: 15; CDR3 protein: CASSPESGTGTQAFF; CDR3 DNA: TGTGCCAGCAGCCCGGAGTCCGGGACAGGGACGCAAGCTTTCTTT
J gene: TRBJ2-3; clone size: -; D gene: TRBD1; V gene: TRBV6-5; CDR3 length: 15; CDR3 protein: CASSYTGQGTDTQYF; CDR3 DNA: TGTGCCAGCAGTTACACAGGACAGGGGACAGATACGCAGTATTTT
J gene: TRBJ1-2; clone size: -; D gene: -; V gene: TRBV5-1; CDR3 length: 14; CDR3 protein: CASSLERGNYGYTF; CDR3 DNA: TGCGCCAGCAGCTTGGAAAGGGGAAACTATGGCTACACCTTC
J gene: TRBJ1-6; clone size: -; D gene: TRBD1; V gene: TRBV6-5; CDR3 length: 14; CDR3 protein: CASSSDRGVSPLHF; CDR3 DNA: TGTGCCAGCAGCTCGGACAGGGGAGTTTCACCCCTCCACTTT
J gene: TRBJ1-5; clone size: -; D gene: -; V gene: TRBV19; CDR3 length: 16; CDR3 protein: CASSPPLTGGSQPQHF; CDR3 DNA: TGTGCCAGTAGTCCCCCCTTGACCGGGGGTAGTCAGCCCCAGCATTTT
J gene: TRBJ1-4; clone size: -; D gene: TRBD1; V gene: TRBV6-1; CDR3 length: 16; CDR3 protein: CASSEAEGAGGEKLFF; CDR3 DNA: TGTGCCAGCAGTGAAGCGGAGGGGGCCGGGGGTGAAAAACTGTTTTTT
J gene: TRBJ2-3; clone size: -; D gene: TRBD2; V gene: TRBV27; CDR3 length: 13; CDR3 protein: CASSPTSADTQYF; CDR3 DNA: TGTGCCAGCAGTCCCACTAGCGCAGATACGCAGTATTTT
J gene: TRBJ1-5; clone size: -; D gene: TRBD1; V gene: TRBV5-6; CDR3 length: 17; CDR3 protein: CASSLGDRGSSNQPQHF; CDR3 DNA: TGTGCCAGCAGCTTGGGGGACAGAGGAAGCAGCAATCAGCCCCAGCATTTT
J gene: TRBJ2-1; clone size: -; D gene: -; V gene: TRBV29-1; CDR3 length: 17; CDR3 protein: CSVESSGGPESYNEQFF; CDR3 DNA: TGCAGCGTTGAGTCTTCCGGGGGGCCAGAATCCTACAATGAGCAGTTCTTC
J gene: TRBJ1-1; clone size: -; D gene: TRBD1; V gene: TRBV6-5; CDR3 length: 16; CDR3 protein: CASSSRQGVGNTEAFF; CDR3 DNA: TGTGCCAGCAGTTCTAGACAGGGGGTTGGGAACACTGAAGCTTTCTTT
J gene: TRBJ1-1; clone size: -; D gene: TRBD1; V gene: TRBV27; CDR3 length: 14; CDR3 protein: CASRNRGVNTEAFF; CDR3 DNA: TGTGCCAGCAGAAACAGGGGGGTCAACACTGAAGCTTTCTTT
J gene: TRBJ1-2; clone size: few; D gene: TRBD1; V gene: TRBV5-6; CDR3 length: 13; CDR3 protein: CASRRTGVYGYTF; CDR3 DNA: TGTGCCAGCAGGAGGACAGGGGTCTATGGCTACACCTTC
J gene: TRBJ2-1; clone size: -; D gene: TRBD1; V gene: TRBV28; CDR3 length: 12; CDR3 protein: CASSPTGDEQFF; CDR3 DNA: TGTGCCAGCAGCCCCACAGGGGATGAGCAGTTCTTC
J gene: TRBJ2-3; clone size: -; D gene: -; V gene: TRBV5-4; CDR3 length: 14; CDR3 protein: CASSSPGLSDTQYF; CDR3 DNA: TGTGCCAGCAGCTCCCCGGGACTGTCCGATACGCAGTATTTT
J gene: TRBJ1-1; clone size: -; D gene: TRBD1; V gene: TRBV6-4; CDR3 length: 16; CDR3 protein: CASWRGLDRGNTEAFF; CDR3 DNA: TGTGCCAGTTGGAGGGGATTGGACAGGGGGAACACTGAAGCTTTCTTT
J gene: TRBJ2-2; clone size: -; D gene: -; V gene: TRBV6-4; CDR3 length: 13; CDR3 protein: CATRDTNTGELFF; CDR3 DNA: TGTGCCACCCGGGACACCAACACCGGGGAGCTGTTTTTT
J gene: TRBJ2-5; clone size: -; D gene: TRBD2; V gene: TRBV7-6; CDR3 length: 13; CDR3 protein: CASKERGLTAQYF; CDR3 DNA: TGTGCCAGCAAAGAGCGGGGGCTCACGGCCCAGTACTTC
J gene: TRBJ1-2; clone size: -; D gene: -; V gene: TRBV7-9; CDR3 length: 16; CDR3 protein: CASTPRDGGARYGYTF; CDR3 DNA: TGTGCCAGCACTCCGAGAGATGGGGGGGCGAGATATGGCTACACCTTC
J gene: TRBJ1-1; clone size: -; D gene: -; V gene: TRBV29-1; CDR3 length: 15; CDR3 protein: CSVEGVWTRGYEAFF; CDR3 DNA: TGCAGCGTTGAAGGGGTGTGGACAAGGGGTTATGAAGCTTTCTTT
J gene: TRBJ2-7; clone size: -; D gene: TRBD1; V gene: TRBV19; CDR3 length: 16; CDR3 protein: CASSIDLTGDPYEQYF; CDR3 DNA: TGTGCCAGTAGTATAGATCTCACAGGGGATCCCTACGAGCAGTACTTC
J gene: TRBJ2-1; clone size: -; D gene: TRBD2; V gene: TRBV4-2; CDR3 length: 18; CDR3 protein: CASSQGTSGGTSYNEQFF; CDR3 DNA: TGTGCCAGCAGCCAAGGGACTAGCGGGGGGACGTCCTACAATGAGCAGTTCTTC
J gene: TRBJ2-2; clone size: -; D gene: -; V gene: TRBV6-5; CDR3 length: 15; CDR3 protein: CASSYSTGGTGELFF; CDR3 DNA: TGTGCCAGCAGTTACTCGACCGGGGGCACCGGGGAGCTGTTTTTT
J gene: TRBJ2-3; clone size: -; D gene: -; V gene: TRBV6-4; CDR3 length: 14; CDR3 protein: CASSDGSRVNTQYF; CDR3 DNA: TGTGCCAGCAGTGACGGGTCCCGGGTCAATACGCAGTATTTT
J gene: TRBJ1-1; clone size: -; D gene: -; V gene: TRBV29-1; CDR3 length: 11; CDR3 protein: CSVGEFTEAFF; CDR3 DNA: TGCAGCGTTGGGGAGTTCACTGAAGCTTTCTTT
J gene: TRBJ2-3; clone size: -; D gene: -; V gene: TRBV5-6; CDR3 length: 17; CDR3 protein: CASSFGLAFSSTDTQYF; CDR3 DNA: TGTGCCAGCAGCTTTGGGCTAGCCTTTTCTAGCACAGATACGCAGTATTTT
J gene: TRBJ1-1; clone size: -; D gene: -; V gene: TRBV19; CDR3 length: 15; CDR3 protein: CASSSRTRLNTEAFF; CDR3 DNA: TGTGCCAGTAGTTCCAGGACAAGGCTGAACACTGAAGCTTTCTTT
J gene: TRBJ2-5; clone size: -; D gene: TRBD2; V gene: TRBV4-3; CDR3 length: 16; CDR3 protein: CASSQAAAGDQETQYF; CDR3 DNA: TGCGCCAGCAGCCAAGCCGCGGCGGGGGACCAAGAGACCCAGTACTTC
J gene: TRBJ2-3; clone size: once; D gene: TRBD2; V gene: TRBV4-2; CDR3 length: 17; CDR3 protein: CASSQEGLAGSTDTQYF; CDR3 DNA: TGTGCCAGCAGCCAAGAGGGACTAGCGGGGAGCACAGATACGCAGTATTTT
J gene: TRBJ1-4; clone size: -; D gene: -; V gene: TRBV27; CDR3 length: 15; CDR3 protein: CASSADSGGFEKLFF; CDR3 DNA: TGTGCCAGCAGTGCCGATTCGGGGGGGTTTGAAAAACTGTTTTTT
J gene: TRBJ2-7; clone size: -; D gene: TRBD2; V gene: TRBV7-2; CDR3 length: 15; CDR3 protein: CASSLSSGGALEQYF; CDR3 DNA: TGTGCCAGCAGCCTATCTAGCGGGGGGGCGCTGGAGCAGTACTTC
J gene: TRBJ1-2; clone size: -; D gene: -; V gene: TRBV5-1; CDR3 length: 15; CDR3 protein: CASSLGGGTNYGYTF; CDR3 DNA: TGCGCCAGCAGCTTGGGCGGGGGCACTAACTATGGCTACACCTTC
J gene: TRBJ1-2; clone size: once; D gene: TRBD1; V gene: TRBV11-2; CDR3 length: 15; CDR3 protein: CASSFGTGVKEGYTF; CDR3 DNA: TGTGCCAGCAGCTTCGGGACAGGGGTGAAGGAAGGCTACACCTTC
J gene: TRBJ1-1; clone size: -; D gene: -; V gene: TRBV6-5; CDR3 length: 14; CDR3 protein: CASSYLDSLPEAFF; CDR3 DNA: TGTGCCAGCAGTTATCTAGACTCCCTTCCCGAAGCTTTCTTT
J gene: TRBJ2-3; clone size: -; D gene: -; V gene: TRBV5-1; CDR3 length: 14; CDR3 protein: CASSSGLTTDTQYF; CDR3 DNA: TGCGCCAGCAGCTCTGGACTGACTACAGATACGCAGTATTTT
J gene: TRBJ2-7; clone size: -; D gene: TRBD2; V gene: TRBV6-5; CDR3 length: 13; CDR3 protein: CASSRGGSYEQYF; CDR3 DNA: TGTGCCAGCAGTCGCGGGGGAAGTTACGAGCAGTACTTC
J gene: TRBJ1-1; clone size: -; D gene: -; V gene: TRBV6-6; CDR3 length: 14; CDR3 protein: CASSYVQPYTEAFF; CDR3 DNA: TGTGCCAGCAGTTACGTACAGCCGTACACTGAAGCTTTCTTT
J gene: TRBJ2-7; clone size: -; D gene: -; V gene: TRBV7-8; CDR3 length: 15; CDR3 protein: CASSNRFGGLGEQYF; CDR3 DNA: TGTGCCAGCAGCAATAGGTTCGGGGGGCTCGGCGAGCAGTACTTC
J gene: TRBJ2-7; clone size: -; D gene: -; V gene: TRBV5-1; CDR3 length: 13; CDR3 protein: CASSLGVGNEQYF; CDR3 DNA: TGCGCCAGCAGCTTGGGGGTCGGGAACGAGCAGTACTTC
J gene: TRBJ1-5; clone size: -; D gene: -; V gene: TRBV6-5; CDR3 length: 16; CDR3 protein: CASSYSGWGRDQPQHF; CDR3 DNA: TGTGCCAGCAGTTACTCGGGGTGGGGGCGCGATCAGCCCCAGCATTTT
J gene: TRBJ2-7; clone size: -; D gene: -; V gene: TRBV5-4; CDR3 length: 12; CDR3 protein: CASSSSSYEQYF; CDR3 DNA: TGCGCCAGCAGCTCGAGCTCCTACGAGCAGTACTTC